These T cell receptor beta chains were read from a single sample in a study of blood T cells in healthy people across ages. TCRdb passed the 5' RACE reads through MiXCR, listing each CDR3 protein once. Found here are about 510,000 distinct CDR3 sequences, approximately 26% of them singletons; the top ten hold over 3.5%. These records were also assigned to another study, of T cells of mothers and their children.

The sequenced sample was blood. The receptors stem from a boy younger than 10 in good health. CDR3s include the opening cysteine and the closing phenylalanine or tryptophan.

v_call	j_call	cdr3_aa
TRBV20-1	TRBJ2-1	CSAPRGGAQFF
TRBV28	TRBJ2-7	CASSFSWSYEQYF
TRBV12-3/TRBV12-4	TRBJ2-2	CASSYAASGYTGELFF
TRBV12-3/TRBV12-4	TRBJ1-1	CASSSLLVNTEAFF
TRBV7-2	TRBJ1-2	CASSLSGGVDYGYTF
TRBV29-1	TRBJ2-1	CSVRNGGKVNNEQFF
TRBV3-1	TRBJ2-2	CASSQGELVGELFF
TRBV5-1	TRBJ2-3	CASSLGYRSADTQYF
TRBV5-6	TRBJ1-2	CASSPPGDREDNYGYTF
TRBV14	TRBJ2-1	CASSHSGTYRDLAQFF
TRBV20-1	TRBJ2-5	CSAITSGSLEETQYF
TRBV5-1	TRBJ2-5	CASSLVPGQFKYPSRIF
TRBV6-5	TRBJ2-3	CASRIGGQRTDTQYF
TRBV11-2	TRBJ2-1	CASSPRMGGVDEQFF
TRBV20-1	TRBJ1-4	CSASVGGELTEKLFF
TRBV6-5	TRBJ2-1	CASHQGSSYNEQFF
TRBV29-1	TRBJ1-6	CSVEVGRNSPLHF
TRBV12-3/TRBV12-4	TRBJ2-3	CASSFFGDTQYF
TRBV7-2	TRBJ1-2	CASSVDRGQGYGYTF
TRBV12-3/TRBV12-4	TRBJ1-5	CASSLMGSNQPQHF
TRBV7-8	TRBJ1-6	CASSFHLGQNNSPLHF
TRBV24-1	.	CATSALDKQFF
TRBV11-2	TRBJ2-5	CASSLVSFETQYF
TRBV6-5	TRBJ1-5	CASSYGGFGTAQHF
TRBV30	TRBJ2-4	CAWSVSREQYF
TRBV13	TRBJ2-5	CASSPTSGVKTQYF
TRBV29-1	TRBJ2-7	CSADPGDRGYEQYF
TRBV20-1	TRBJ1-1	CSARGGPLNTEAFF
TRBV5-1	TRBJ2-7	CASSSTSGVAEQYF
TRBV20-1	TRBJ2-2	CSAREDGRAWTGELFF
TRBV20-1	TRBJ1-2	CSARRRGHIYGYTF
TRBV21-1	TRBJ1-1	CASSPTEAFF
TRBV6-5	TRBJ2-5	CASRMGRETQYF
TRBV11-2	TRBJ1-6	CASSLRGGENSPLHF
TRBV7-8	TRBJ2-5	CASSLVRDRGYQETQYF
TRBV15	TRBJ2-2	CATSSHSGELFF
TRBV2	TRBJ1-1	CASCPLQGGTEAFF
TRBV27	TRBJ2-1	CASSSSASGRPNEQFF
TRBV5-1	TRBJ2-2	CASSLDRANTGELFF
TRBV12-3/TRBV12-4	TRBJ1-4	CASSLRRTEKLFF
TRBV6-1	TRBJ2-2	CASNRDRYTGELFF
TRBV27	TRBJ1-5	CASRSDRGGDQPQHF
TRBV11-3	TRBJ2-5	CASSLMGSSETQYF
TRBV5-1	TRBJ2-3	CASSSVHGDTQYF
TRBV6-1	TRBJ2-1	CASREAGDNEQFF
TRBV9	TRBJ2-6	CASSVGGGAGANVLTF
TRBV20-1	TRBJ2-5	CSAREIAVQETQYF
TRBV6-1	TRBJ2-5	CASKGLAGAIQETQYF
TRBV12-3/TRBV12-4	TRBJ2-5	CASSVTGDEETQYF
TRBV15	TRBJ2-6	CATSRQGLAGGANVLTF
TRBV5-6	TRBJ2-7	CASSPGGLDSYEQYF